Below are 5 T cell receptor beta chains sequenced from a single sample in a study of T-cell memory formation after mild COVID-19. TCRdb fed the 5' RACE reads into MiXCR, producing one record per CDR3 protein. The repertoire has a few hundred thousand distinct CDR3 sequences, roughly 21% of them found once; the top ten carry roughly 8.3%. The material sequenced was PBMCs or a T cell subset sorted from them (not recorded which). The receptors were sampled from an adult woman who had mild COVID-19 (a few samples of this study predate the infection). Cell type and time point are not known.

This clonotype showed up just a few times. This chain connects TRBV5-1 to TRBJ2-2; D remains ambiguous. V lost 2 bases to trimming and J lost 0 bases, with 8 bases between them. Germline CDR1 SGHRS, CDR2 YFSETQ. There are 15 residues in the CDR3. In DNA, the CDR3 is TGCGCCAGCAGCTTTTTAGTGTCGAACACCGGGGAGCTGTTTTTT. This sequence encodes CASSFLVSNTGELFF.

The chain uses TRBV7-9 and TRBJ2-1; no clear D gene. Germline CDR1 is SEHNR and CDR2 is FQNEAQ (reference sequence). CDR3 length: 14 residues. V gave up 4 bases and J gave up 3 bases, with 10 bases separating them. The CDR3 nucleotides are TGTGCCAGCAGCTCCGCGACGGGCTACAATGAGCAGTTCTTC. Its protein product is CASSSATGYNEQFF. The full variable domain, in which reference TRBV7-9 and TRBJ2-1 provide the parts outside the CDR3, is DTGVSQNPRHKITKRGQNVTFRCDPISEHNRLYWYRQTLGQGPEFLTYFQNEAQLEKSRLLSDRFSAERPKGSFSTLEIQRTEQGDSAMYLCASSSATGYNEQFFGPGTRLTVL.

This clonotype has a count of ten or more. The V gene is TRBV14, the J gene TRBJ2-1; D remains unclear. This CDR3 contains 19 residues. The V end was cut by 3 bases, the J end by 0 bases, with 21 bases between. The germline gives CDR1 SGHDN, CDR2 FVKESK. The CDR3 nucleotides read TGTGCCAGCAGCCACGAGGTTAACCAGGCCCTTAGCTCCTACAATGAGCAGTTCTTC. This gives the protein CASSHEVNQALSSYNEQFF.

The CDR3 nucleotides read TGTGCCAGCAGCTCCCCGGCGAGCGGTAGCTACTACAATGAGCAGTTCTTC. Translated, it gives CASSSPASGSYYNEQFF. V gene TRBV7-8 combines with J gene TRBJ2-1; D might be TRBD2 (5 bases). Trimming shortened V by 4 bases and J by 3 bases, and 19 bases separated the two germline ends. In germline, CDR1 is SGHVS, CDR2 FQNEAQ. The CDR3 loop spans 17 amino acids.

This clonotype has just a few counts. This CDR3 reads CATKRGSVSEQYF. CDR3 bases: TGTGCCACCAAACGGGGCAGTGTAAGCGAGCAGTACTTC. The chain uses TRBV27 and TRBJ2-7; D tentatively fits TRBD1 or TRBD2 (5 bases each). Germline assignment: CDR1 MNHEY and CDR2 SMNVEV (reference sequence). The CDR3 covers 13 residues. V lost 10 bases and J 6 bases, leaving 19 bases between the germline ends.